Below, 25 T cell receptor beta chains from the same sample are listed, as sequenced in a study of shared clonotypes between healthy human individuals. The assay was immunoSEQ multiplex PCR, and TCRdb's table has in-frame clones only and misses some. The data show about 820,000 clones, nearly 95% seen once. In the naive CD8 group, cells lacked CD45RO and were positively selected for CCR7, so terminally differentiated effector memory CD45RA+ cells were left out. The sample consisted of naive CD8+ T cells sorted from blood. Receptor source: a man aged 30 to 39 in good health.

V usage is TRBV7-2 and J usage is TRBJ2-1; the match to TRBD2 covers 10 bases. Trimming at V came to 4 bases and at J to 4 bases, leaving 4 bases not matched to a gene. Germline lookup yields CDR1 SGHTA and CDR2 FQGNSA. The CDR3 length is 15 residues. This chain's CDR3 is CASSSGLAAYNEQFF. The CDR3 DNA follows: TGTGCCAGCAGCTCCGGACTAGCGGCTTACAATGAGCAGTTCTTC.

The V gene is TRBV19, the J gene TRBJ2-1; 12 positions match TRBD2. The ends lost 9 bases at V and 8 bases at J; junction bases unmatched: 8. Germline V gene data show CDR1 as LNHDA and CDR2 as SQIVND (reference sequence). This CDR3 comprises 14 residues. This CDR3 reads CASTLAGGLDEQFF. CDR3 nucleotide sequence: TGTGCCAGCACCCTAGCGGGAGGGCTGGATGAGCAGTTCTTC.

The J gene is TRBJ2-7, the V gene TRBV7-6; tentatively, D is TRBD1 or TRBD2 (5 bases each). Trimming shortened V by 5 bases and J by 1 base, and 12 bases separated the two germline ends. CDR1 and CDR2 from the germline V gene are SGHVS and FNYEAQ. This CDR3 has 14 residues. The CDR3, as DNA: TGTGCCAGCAGCATCGGGACCGAGTCCTACGAGCAGTACTTC. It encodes CASSIGTESYEQYF.

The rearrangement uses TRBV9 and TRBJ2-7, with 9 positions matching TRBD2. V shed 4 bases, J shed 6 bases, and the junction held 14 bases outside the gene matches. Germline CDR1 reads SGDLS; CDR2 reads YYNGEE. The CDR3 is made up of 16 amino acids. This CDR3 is CASSQGTSPTLVEQYF. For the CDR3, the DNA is TGTGCCAGCAGCCAAGGGACTAGCCCCACTCTTGTCGAGCAGTACTTC.

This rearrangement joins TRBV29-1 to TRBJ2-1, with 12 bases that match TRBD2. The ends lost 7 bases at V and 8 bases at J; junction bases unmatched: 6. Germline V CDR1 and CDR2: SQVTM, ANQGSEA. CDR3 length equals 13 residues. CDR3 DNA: TGCAGCGCTAGCGGGAGGGCCGGCGATGAGCAGTTCTTC. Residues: CSASGRAGDEQFF.

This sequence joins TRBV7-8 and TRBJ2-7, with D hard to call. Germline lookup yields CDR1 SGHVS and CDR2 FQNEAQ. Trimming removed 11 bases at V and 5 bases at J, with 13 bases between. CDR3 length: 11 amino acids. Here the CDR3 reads CAVFKEDEQYF. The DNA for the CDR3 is TGTGCCGTATTCAAAGAGGACGAGCAGTACTTC.

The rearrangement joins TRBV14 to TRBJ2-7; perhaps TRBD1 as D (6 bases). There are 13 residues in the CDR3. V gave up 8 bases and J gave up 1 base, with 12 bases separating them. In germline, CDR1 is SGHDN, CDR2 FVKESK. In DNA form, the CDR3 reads TGTGCCAGCCGTATGACAGGTTCCTACGAGCAGTACTTC. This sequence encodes CASRMTGSYEQYF.

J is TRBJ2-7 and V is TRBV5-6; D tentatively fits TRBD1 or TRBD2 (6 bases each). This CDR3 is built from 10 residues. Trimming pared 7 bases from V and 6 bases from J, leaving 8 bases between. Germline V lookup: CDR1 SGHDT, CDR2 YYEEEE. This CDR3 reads CASGGLEQYF. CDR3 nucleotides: TGTGCCAGCGGGGGGCTCGAGCAGTACTTC.

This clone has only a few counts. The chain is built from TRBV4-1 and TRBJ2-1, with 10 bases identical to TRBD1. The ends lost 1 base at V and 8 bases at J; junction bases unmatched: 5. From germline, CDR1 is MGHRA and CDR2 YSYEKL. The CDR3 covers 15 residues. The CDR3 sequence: CASSQGQGASDEQFF. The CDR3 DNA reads TGCGCCAGCAGCCAAGGACAGGGGGCTAGCGATGAGCAGTTCTTC.

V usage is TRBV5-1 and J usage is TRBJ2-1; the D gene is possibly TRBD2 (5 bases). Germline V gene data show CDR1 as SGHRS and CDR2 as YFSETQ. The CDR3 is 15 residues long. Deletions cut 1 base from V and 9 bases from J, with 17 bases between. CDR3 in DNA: TGCGCCAGCAGCTTGTTAGGGTCCCCTAGCACTGAGCAGTTCTTC. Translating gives CASSLLGSPSTEQFF.

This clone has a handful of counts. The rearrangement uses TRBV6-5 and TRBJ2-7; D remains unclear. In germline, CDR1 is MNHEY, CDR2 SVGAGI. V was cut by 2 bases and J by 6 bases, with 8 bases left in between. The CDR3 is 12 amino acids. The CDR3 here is CASSYPGSEQYF. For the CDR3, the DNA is TGTGCCAGCAGTTACCCGGGTTCCGAGCAGTACTTC.

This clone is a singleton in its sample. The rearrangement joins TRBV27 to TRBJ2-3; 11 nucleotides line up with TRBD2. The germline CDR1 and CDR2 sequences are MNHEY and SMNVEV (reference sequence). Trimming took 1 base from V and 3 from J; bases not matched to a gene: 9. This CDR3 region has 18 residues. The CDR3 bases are TGTGCCAGCAGTTTATTACTAGCGGGAGTGGCCCGTACAGATACGCAGTATTTT. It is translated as CASSLLLAGVARTDTQYF.

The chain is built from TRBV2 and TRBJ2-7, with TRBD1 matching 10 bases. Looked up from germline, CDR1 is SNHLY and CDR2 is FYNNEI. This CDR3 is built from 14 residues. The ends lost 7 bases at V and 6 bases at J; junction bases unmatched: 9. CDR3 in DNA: TGTGCCAGCAAAGGCTTCGACAGGGGGCTCGAGCAGTACTTC. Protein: CASKGFDRGLEQYF.

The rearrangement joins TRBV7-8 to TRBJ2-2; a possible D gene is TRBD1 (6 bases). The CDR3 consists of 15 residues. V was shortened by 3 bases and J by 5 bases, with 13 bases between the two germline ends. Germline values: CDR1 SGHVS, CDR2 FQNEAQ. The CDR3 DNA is TGTGCCAGCAGCTTTGGTGCCCAGGGGACCGGGGAGCTGTTTTTT. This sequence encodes CASSFGAQGTGELFF.

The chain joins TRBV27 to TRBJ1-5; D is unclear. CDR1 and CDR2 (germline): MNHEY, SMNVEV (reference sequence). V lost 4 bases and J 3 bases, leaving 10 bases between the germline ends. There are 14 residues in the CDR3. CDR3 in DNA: TGTGCCAGCAGTTATATCGGCAACAATCAGCCCCAGCATTTT. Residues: CASSYIGNNQPQHF.

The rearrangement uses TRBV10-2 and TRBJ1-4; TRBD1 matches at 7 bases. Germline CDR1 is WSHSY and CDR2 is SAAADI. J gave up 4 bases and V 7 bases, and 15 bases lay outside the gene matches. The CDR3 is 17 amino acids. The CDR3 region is CASTADLTGRYNEKLFF. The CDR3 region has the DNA TGCGCCAGCACCGCGGACCTGACAGGGCGATATAATGAAAAACTGTTTTTT.

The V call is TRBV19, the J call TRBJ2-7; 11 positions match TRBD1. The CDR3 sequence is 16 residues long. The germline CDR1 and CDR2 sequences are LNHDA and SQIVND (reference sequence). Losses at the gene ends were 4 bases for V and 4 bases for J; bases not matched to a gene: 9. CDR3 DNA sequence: TGTGCCAGTAGTACCGGACAGGGGGCAAGGAGGTACGAGCAGTACTTC. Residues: CASSTGQGARRYEQYF.

As DNA, the CDR3 is TGTGCCAGCAGCTTGGTTCTCGGGGTTCTGGGCACAGATACGCAGTATTTT. Amino acid sequence: CASSLVLGVLGTDTQYF. This chain connects TRBV5-4 to TRBJ2-3; D perhaps matches TRBD2 (5 bases). The CDR3 runs to 17 residues. V was trimmed by 0 bases and J by 1 base, leaving 15 bases between them. Looked up from germline, CDR1 is SGHNT and CDR2 is YYREEE (reference sequence).

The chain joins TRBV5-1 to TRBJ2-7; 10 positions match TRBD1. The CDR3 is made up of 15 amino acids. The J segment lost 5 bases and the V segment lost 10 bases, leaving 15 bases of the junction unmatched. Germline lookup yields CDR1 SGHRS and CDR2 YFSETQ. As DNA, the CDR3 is TGCGCCTCCAGAGATCTGGACAGGGGGTTCAACGAGCAGTACTTC. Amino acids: CASRDLDRGFNEQYF.

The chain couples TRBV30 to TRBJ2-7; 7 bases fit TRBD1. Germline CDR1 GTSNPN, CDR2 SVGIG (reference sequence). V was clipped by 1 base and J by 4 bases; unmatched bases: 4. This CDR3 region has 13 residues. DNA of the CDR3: TGTGCCTGGAGTGACGGGACAGCTTACGAGCAGTACTTC. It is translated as CAWSDGTAYEQYF.

The CDR3 spells CASSLAGGLPEQYF. In DNA form, the CDR3 reads TGTGCCAGCAGCTTAGCGGGAGGGCTGCCCGAGCAGTACTTC. The chain carries TRBV7-2 and TRBJ2-7, with 7 positions matching TRBD2. V lost 0 bases to trimming and J lost 6 bases; unmatched junction nucleotides: 5. From germline, CDR1 is SGHTA and CDR2 FQGNSA. The CDR3 runs 14 residues.

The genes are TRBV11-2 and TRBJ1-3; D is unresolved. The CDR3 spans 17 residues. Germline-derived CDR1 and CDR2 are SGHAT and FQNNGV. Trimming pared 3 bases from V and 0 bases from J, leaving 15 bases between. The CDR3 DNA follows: TGTGCCAGCAGCTTCCGTTTTGGACCGCTCTCTGGAAACACCATATATTTT. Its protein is CASSFRFGPLSGNTIYF.

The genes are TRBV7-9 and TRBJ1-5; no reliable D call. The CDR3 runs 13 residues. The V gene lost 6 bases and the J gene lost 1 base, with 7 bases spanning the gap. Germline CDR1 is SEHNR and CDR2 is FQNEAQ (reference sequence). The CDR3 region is CASSEQSNQPQHF. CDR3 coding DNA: TGTGCCAGCAGTGAGCAGAGCAATCAGCCCCAGCATTTT.

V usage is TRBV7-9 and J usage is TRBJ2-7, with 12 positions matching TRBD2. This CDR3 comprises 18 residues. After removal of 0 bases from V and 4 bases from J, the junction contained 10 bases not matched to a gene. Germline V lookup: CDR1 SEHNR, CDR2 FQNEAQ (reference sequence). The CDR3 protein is CASSLAPLSSGRAYEQYF. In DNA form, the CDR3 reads TGTGCCAGCAGCTTAGCTCCCCTTTCTAGCGGGAGGGCGTACGAGCAGTACTTC.

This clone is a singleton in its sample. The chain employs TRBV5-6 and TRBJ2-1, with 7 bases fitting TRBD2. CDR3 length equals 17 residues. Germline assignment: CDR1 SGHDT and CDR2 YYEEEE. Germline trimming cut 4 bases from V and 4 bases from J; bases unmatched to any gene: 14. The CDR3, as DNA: TGTGCCAGCAGCCTAGGGAGGGGCGGGAACGCTTACAATGAGCAGTTCTTC. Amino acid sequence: CASSLGRGGNAYNEQFF.